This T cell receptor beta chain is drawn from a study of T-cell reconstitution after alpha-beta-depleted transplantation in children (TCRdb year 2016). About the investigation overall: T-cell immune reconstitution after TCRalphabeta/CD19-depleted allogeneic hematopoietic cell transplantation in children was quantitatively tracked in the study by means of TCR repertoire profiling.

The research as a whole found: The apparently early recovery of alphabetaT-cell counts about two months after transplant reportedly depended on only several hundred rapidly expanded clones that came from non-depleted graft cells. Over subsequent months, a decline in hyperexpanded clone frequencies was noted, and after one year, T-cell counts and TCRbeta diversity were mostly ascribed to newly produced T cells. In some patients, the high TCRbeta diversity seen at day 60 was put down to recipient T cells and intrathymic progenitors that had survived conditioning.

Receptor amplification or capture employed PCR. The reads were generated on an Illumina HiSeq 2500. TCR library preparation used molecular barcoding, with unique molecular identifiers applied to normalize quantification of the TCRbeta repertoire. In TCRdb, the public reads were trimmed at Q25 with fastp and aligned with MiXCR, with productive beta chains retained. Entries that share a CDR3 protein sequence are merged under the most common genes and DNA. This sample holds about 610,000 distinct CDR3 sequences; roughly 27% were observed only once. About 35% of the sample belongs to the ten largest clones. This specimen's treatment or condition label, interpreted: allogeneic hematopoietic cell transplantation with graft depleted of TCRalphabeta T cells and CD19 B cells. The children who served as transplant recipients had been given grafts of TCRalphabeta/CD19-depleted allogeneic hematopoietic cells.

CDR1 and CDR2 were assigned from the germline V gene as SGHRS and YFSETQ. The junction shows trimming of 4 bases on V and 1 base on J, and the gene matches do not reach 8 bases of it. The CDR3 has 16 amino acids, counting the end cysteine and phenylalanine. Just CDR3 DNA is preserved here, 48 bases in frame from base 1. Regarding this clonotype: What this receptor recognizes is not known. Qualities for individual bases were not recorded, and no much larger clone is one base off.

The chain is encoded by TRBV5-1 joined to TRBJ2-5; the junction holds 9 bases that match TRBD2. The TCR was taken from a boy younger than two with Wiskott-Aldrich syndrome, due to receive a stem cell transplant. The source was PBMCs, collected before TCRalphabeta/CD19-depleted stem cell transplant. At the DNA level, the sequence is TGCGCCAGCAGCATACCTAGCGGGAAGTTCCAAGAGACCCAGTACTTC. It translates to CASSIPSGKFQETQYF.